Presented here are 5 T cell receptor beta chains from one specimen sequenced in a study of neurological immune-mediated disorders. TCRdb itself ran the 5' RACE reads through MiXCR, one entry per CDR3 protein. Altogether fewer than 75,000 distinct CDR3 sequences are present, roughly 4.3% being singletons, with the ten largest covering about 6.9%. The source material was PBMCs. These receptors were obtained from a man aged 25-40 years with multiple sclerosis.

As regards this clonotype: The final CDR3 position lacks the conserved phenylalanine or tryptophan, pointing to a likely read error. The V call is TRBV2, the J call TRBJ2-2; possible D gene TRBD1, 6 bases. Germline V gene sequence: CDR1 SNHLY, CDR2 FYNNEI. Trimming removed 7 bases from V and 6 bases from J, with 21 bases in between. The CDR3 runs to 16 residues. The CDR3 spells CASTLGTGLGAGELFN. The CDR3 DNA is TGTGCCAGCACCCTGGGAACAGGGTTAGGGGCCGGGGAGCTGTTTAAT.

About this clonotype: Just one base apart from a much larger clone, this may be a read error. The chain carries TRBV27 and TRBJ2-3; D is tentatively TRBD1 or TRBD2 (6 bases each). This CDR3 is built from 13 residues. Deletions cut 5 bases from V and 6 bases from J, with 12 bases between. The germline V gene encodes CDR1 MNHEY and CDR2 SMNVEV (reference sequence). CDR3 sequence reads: CASSPQGGDTQYF. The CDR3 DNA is TGTGCCAGCAGTCCCCAAGGGGGGGATACGCAGTATTTT.

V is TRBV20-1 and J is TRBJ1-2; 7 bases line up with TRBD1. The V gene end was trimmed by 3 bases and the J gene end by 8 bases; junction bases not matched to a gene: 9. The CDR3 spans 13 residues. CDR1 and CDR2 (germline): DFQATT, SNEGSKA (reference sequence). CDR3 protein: CSASSPTGRGYTF. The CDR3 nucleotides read TGCAGTGCTAGCTCACCGACAGGGAGAGGCTACACCTTC.

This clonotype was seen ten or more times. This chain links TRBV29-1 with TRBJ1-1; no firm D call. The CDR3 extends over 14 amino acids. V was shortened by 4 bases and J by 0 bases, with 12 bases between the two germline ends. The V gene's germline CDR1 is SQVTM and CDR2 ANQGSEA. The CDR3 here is CSVVAMVMNTEAFF. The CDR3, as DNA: TGCAGCGTTGTAGCGATGGTGATGAACACTGAAGCTTTCTTT.

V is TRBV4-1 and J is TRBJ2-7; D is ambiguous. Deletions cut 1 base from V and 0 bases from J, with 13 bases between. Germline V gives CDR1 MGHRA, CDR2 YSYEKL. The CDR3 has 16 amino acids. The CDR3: CASSQVWTVSSYEQYV. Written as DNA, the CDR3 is TGCGCCAGCAGCCAAGTTTGGACGGTGAGCTCCTACGAGCAGTACGTC.